Sequencing of this T cell receptor (beta chain) was carried out in a study of blood T cell repertoires in COVID-19. Study background: Both acute and convalescent COVID-19 samples were obtained from the United States, Italy and Spain. Nucleic acid was either cDNA or gDNA, and it came from T cells, B-cell-depleted T cells, or PBMCs.

Original data processing: Using reference gene primer amplification, nucleated cell counts were estimated. The repertoire was sequenced with immunoSEQ multiplex PCR; TCRdb's copy has only in-frame clones and lacks some. Clonal size and the V and J genes are those of that table, whereas D and trimming came from the DNA. The sample holds 150,000 to 200,000 clones, around 84% seen once. This CDR3 is built from 13 residues. V was clipped by 4 bases and J by 5 bases, with 14 bases between them. Germline CDR1 is GTSNPN and CDR2 is SVGIG (reference sequence). The sequencing input was peripheral blood. The gene calls are TRBV30 and TRBJ1-1; possible D gene TRBD1, 5 bases. The receptor was isolated from a human donor with acute or convalescent COVID-19. The donor label of this sample is uncertain. The CDR3 loop reads CAWMRRGWTEAFF. In nucleotides, the CDR3 is TGTGCCTGGATGAGGCGGGGGTGGACTGAAGCTTTCTTT.